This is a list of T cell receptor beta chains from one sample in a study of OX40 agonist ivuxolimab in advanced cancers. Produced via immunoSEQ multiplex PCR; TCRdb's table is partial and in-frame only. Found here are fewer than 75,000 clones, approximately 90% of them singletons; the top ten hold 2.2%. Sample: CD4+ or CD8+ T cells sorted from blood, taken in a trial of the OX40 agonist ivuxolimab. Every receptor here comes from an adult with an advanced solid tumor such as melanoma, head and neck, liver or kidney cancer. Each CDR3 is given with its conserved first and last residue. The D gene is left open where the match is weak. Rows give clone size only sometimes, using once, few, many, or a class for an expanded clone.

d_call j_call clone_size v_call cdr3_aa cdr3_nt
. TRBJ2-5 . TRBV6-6 CASSYSNSGTQYF TGTGCCAGCAGTTACTCGAATAGCGGAACCCAGTACTTC
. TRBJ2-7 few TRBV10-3 CAISERLNNYEQYF TGTGCCATCAGTGAGCGGCTAAACAACTACGAGCAGTACTTC
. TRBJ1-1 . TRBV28 CASTPPGAKLTTEAFF TGTGCCAGCACCCCCCCGGGGGCTAAATTAACGACTGAAGCTTTCTTT
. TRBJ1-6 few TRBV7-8 CASSLAKNSPLHF TGTGCCAGCAGCTTAGCCAAGAATTCACCCCTCCACTTT
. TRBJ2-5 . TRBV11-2 CASSRTDQETQYF TGTGCCAGCAGCCGGACAGACCAAGAGACCCAGTACTTC
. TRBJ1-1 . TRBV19 CASSIGPPGQANTEAFF TGTGCCAGTAGTATTGGGCCTCCGGGACAAGCAAACACTGAAGCTTTCTTT
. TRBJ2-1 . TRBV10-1 CASRSIPGPENEQFF TGCGCCAGCAGGAGTATTCCCGGGCCAGAAAACGAGCAGTTCTTC
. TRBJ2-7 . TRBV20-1 CSASVGLEQYF TGCAGTGCTAGCGTGGGTCTTGAGCAGTACTTC
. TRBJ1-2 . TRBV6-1 CASSAGDYGYTF TGTGCCAGCAGTGCAGGCGACTATGGCTACACCTTC
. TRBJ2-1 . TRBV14 CASSQLGPSYFNEQFF TGTGCCAGCAGCCAATTAGGTCCTAGTTACTTCAATGAGCAGTTCTTC